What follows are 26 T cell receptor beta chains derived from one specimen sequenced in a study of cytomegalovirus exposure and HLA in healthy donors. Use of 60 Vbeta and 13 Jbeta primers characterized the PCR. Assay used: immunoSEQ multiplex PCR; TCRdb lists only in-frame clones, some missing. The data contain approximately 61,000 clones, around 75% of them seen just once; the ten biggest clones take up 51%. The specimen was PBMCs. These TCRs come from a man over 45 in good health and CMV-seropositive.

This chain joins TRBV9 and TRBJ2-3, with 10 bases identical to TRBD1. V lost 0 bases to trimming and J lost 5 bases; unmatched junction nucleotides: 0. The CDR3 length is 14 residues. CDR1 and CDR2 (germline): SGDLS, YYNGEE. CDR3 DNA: TGTGCCAGCAGCGTAGGGACAGGGGGAGATACGCAGTATTTT. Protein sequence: CASSVGTGGDTQYF.

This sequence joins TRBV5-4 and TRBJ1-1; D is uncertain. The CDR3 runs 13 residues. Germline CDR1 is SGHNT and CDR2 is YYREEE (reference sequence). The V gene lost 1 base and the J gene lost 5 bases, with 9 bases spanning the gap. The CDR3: CASSLFQATEAFF. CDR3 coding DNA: TGTGCCAGCAGCTTGTTCCAGGCGACTGAAGCTTTCTTT.

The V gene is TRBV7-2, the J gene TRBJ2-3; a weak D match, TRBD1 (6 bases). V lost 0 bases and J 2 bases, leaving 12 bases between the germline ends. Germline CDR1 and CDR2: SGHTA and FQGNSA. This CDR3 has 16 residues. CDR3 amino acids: CASSLAAGTPTDTQYF. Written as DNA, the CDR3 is TGTGCCAGCAGCTTAGCTGCTGGGACACCCACAGATACGCAGTATTTT.

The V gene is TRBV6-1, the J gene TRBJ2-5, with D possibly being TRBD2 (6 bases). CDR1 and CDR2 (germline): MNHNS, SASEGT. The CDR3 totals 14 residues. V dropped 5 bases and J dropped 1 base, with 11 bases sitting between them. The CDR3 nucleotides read TGTGCCAGCAGTTATTGGGGGGTCCAAGAGACCCAGTACTTC. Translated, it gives CASSYWGVQETQYF.

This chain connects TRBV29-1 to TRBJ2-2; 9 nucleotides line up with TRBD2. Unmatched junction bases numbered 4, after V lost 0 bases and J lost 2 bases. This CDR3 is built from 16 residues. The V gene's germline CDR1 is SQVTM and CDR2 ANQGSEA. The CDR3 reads CSVEDPGLANTGELFF. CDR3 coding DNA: TGCAGCGTTGAAGATCCGGGACTAGCAAACACCGGGGAGCTGTTTTTT.

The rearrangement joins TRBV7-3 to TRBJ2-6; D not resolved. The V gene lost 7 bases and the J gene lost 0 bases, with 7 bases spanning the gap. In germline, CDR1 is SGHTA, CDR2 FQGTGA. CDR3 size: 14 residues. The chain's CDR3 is CASTTTSGANVLTF. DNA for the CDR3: TGTGCCAGCACCACTACCTCTGGGGCCAACGTCCTGACTTTC.

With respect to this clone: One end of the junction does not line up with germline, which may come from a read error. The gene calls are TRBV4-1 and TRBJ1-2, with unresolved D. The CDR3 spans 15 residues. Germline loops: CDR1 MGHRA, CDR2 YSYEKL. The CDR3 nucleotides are TGCGCCAGCAGGTTGAGCGGCGAAACTAAATATGGCTACACCTTC. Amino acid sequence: CASRLSGETKYGYTF.

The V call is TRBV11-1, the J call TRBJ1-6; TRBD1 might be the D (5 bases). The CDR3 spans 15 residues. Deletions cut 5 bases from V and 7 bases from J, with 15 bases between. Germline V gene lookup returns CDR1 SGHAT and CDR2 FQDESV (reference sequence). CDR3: CASSAWGEKNSPLHF. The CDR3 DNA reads TGTGCCAGCAGCGCCTGGGGGGAGAAGAATTCACCCCTCCACTTT.

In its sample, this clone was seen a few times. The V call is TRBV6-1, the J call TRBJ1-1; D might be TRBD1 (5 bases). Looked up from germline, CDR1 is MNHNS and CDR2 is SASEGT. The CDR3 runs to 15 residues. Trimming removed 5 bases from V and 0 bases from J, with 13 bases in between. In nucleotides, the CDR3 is TGTGCCAGCAGTCTGGGACTGTACATGAACACTGAAGCTTTCTTT. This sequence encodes CASSLGLYMNTEAFF.

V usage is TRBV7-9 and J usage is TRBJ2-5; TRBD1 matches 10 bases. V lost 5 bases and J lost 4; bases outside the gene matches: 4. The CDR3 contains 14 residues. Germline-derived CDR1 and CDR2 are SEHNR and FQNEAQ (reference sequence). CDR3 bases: TGTGCCAGCAGCCCGACAGGGGGCCGAGAGACCCAGTACTTC. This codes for CASSPTGGRETQYF.

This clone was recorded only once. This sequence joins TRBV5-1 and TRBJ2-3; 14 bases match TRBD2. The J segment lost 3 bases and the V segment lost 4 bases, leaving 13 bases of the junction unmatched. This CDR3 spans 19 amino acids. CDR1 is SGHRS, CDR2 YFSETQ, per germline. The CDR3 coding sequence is TGCGCCAGCAGCCCATGGACTAGCGGGAGGTTTCCCGAAACAGATACGCAGTATTTT. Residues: CASSPWTSGRFPETDTQYF.

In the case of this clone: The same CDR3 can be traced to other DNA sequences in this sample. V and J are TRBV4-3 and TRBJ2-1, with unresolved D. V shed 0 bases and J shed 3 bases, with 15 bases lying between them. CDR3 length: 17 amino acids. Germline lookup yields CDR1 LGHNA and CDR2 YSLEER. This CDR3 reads CASSQDIIAVIYNEQFF. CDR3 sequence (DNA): TGCGCCAGCAGCCAAGATATCATAGCAGTGATCTACAATGAGCAGTTCTTC.

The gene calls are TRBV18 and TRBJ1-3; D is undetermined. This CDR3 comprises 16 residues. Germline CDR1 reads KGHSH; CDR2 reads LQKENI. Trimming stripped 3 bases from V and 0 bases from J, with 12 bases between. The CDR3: CASSPAGPGSGNTIYF. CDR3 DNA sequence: TGTGCCAGCTCACCTGCGGGTCCGGGCTCTGGAAACACCATATATTTT.

The CDR3 here is CASSASGRSDTQYF. Here the CDR3 DNA reads TGCGCCAGCAGCGCTAGCGGGAGGTCAGATACGCAGTATTTT. The chain uses TRBV10-2 and TRBJ2-3; 11 bases match TRBD2. After removal of 6 bases from V and 4 bases from J, the junction contained 3 bases not matched to a gene. CDR1 and CDR2 from the germline V gene are WSHSY and SAAADI. The CDR3 totals 14 residues.

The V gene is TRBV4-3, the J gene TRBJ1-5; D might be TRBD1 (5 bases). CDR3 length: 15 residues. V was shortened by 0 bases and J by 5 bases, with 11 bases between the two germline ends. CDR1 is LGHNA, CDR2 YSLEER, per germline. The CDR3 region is CASSQETVSDQPQHF. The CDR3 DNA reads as TGCGCCAGCAGCCAAGAGACAGTGAGCGATCAGCCCCAGCATTTT.

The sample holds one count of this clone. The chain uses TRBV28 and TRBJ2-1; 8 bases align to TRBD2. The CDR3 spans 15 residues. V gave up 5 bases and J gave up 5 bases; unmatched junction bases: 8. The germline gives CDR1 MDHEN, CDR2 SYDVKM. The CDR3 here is CASSLGGTRHNEQFF. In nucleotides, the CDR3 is TGTGCCAGCAGTCTGGGCGGGACTAGGCACAATGAGCAGTTCTTC.

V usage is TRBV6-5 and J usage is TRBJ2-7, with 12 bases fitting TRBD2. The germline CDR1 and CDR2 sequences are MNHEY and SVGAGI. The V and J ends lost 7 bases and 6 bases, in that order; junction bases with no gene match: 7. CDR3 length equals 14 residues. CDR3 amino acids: CASMGLAGLSEQYF. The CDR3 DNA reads TGTGCCAGCATGGGACTAGCGGGTTTGTCCGAGCAGTACTTC.

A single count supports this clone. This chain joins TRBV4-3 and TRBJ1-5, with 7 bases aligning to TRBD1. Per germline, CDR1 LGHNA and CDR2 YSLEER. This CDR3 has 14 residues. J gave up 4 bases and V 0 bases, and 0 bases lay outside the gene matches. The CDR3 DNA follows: TGCGCCAGCAGCCAAGACAGGGGGAATCAGCCCCAGCATTTT. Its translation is CASSQDRGNQPQHF.

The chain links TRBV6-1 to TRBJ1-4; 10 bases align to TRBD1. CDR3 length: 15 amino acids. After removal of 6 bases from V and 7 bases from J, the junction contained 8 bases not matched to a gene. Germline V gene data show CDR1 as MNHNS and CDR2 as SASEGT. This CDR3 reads CASSLGQGIAEKLFF. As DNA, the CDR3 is TGTGCCAGCAGCTTGGGACAGGGGATAGCTGAAAAACTGTTTTTT.

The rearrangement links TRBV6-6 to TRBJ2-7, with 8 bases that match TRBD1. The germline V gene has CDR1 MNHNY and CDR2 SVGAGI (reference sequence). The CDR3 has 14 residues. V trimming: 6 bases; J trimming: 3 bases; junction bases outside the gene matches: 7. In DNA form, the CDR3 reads TGTGCCAGCAGCAGACAGGGGATGGGCTACGAGCAGTACTTC. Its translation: CASSRQGMGYEQYF.

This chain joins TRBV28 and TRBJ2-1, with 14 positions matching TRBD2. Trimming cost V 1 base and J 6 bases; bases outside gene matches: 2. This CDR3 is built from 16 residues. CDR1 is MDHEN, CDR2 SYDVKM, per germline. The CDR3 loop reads CASSLLTSGRGNEQFF. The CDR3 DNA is TGTGCCAGCAGTTTATTGACTAGCGGGAGGGGCAATGAGCAGTTCTTC. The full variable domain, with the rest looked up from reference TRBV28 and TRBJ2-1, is DVKVTQSSRYLVKRTGEKVFLECVQDMDHENMFWYRQDPGLGLRLIYFSYDVKMKEKGDIPEGYSVSREKKERFSLILESASTNQTSMYLCASSLLTSGRGNEQFFGPGTRLTVL.

CDR3 nucleotide sequence: TGTGCCAGCAGTGAAGTAGGTAGCGGGAGGGGTGAGGCTACGCAGTATTTT. This gives the protein CASSEVGSGRGEATQYF. The rearrangement joins TRBV2 to TRBJ2-3; TRBD2 matches at 11 bases. This CDR3 has 17 amino acids. Germline V gives CDR1 SNHLY, CDR2 FYNNEI. V trimming: 1 base; J trimming: 8 bases; junction bases outside the gene matches: 11.

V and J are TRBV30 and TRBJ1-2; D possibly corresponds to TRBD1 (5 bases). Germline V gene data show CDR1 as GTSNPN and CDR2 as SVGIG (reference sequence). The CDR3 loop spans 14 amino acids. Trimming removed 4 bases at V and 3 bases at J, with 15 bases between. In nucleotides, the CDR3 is TGTGCCTGGACTAGAAGGGGATTAGACTATGGCTACACCTTC. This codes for CAWTRRGLDYGYTF.

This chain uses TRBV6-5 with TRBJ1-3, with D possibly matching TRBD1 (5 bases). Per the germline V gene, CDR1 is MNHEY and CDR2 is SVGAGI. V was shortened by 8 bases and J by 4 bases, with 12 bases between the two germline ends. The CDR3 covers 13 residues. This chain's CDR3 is CASRMGPGNTIYF. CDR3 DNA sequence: TGTGCCAGCCGGATGGGGCCCGGAAACACCATATATTTT.

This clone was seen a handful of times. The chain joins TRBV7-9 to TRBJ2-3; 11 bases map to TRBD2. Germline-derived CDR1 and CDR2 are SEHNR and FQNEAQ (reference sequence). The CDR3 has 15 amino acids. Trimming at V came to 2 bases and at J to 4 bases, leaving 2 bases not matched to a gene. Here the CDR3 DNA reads TGTGCCAGCAGCTTACTAGCGGGGGGTGCAGATACGCAGTATTTT. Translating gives CASSLLAGGADTQYF.

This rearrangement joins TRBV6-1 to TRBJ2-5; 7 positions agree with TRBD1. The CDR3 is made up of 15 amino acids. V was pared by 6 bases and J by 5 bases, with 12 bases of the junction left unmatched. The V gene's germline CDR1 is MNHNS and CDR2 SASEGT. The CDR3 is CASRDPRGTVETQYF. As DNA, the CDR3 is TGTGCCAGCAGGGACCCACGAGGGACAGTTGAGACCCAGTACTTC.